This T cell receptor beta chain was captured by sequencing in a study of blood T cell repertoires in COVID-19. Study details: Samples came from the United States, Italy and Spain, spanning acute and convalescent COVID-19. T cells, B-cell-depleted T cells, or PBMCs supplied cDNA or gDNA.

This clone was seen a few times. The CDR3 runs to 13 residues. Trimming took 5 bases from V and 4 from J, leaving 11 bases between them. Germline CDR1 SEHNR, CDR2 FQNEAQ (reference sequence). Clones were sequenced by immunoSEQ multiplex PCR, and TCRdb holds only the in-frame ones, with some missing. Of around 250,000 clones listed, more than 65% were seen once; the top ten hold about 3%. V usage is TRBV7-9 and J usage is TRBJ1-1, with D maybe TRBD1 (6 bases). Input material: peripheral blood. The sequence was obtained from a young woman with acute or convalescent COVID-19. CDR3 sequence (DNA): TGTGCCAGCAGCATACAGGGCGGCACTGAAGCTTTCTTT. Its protein product is CASSIQGGTEAFF.